The clone carrying this T cell receptor (beta chain) occurred a few times. The data stem from a study of patients and donors after allogeneic stem cell transplantation. TCRdb analysed the RT-PCR reads with MiXCR anew, one entry per CDR3 protein. The table shows about 200,000 distinct CDR3 sequences, with about 40% occurring only once. Germline V CDR1 and CDR2: LGHNA, YSLEER. CDR3 size: 17 residues. V lost 2 bases to trimming and J lost 3 bases, with 19 bases between them. The origin of this receptor is a human donor who was either an allogeneic HSCT recipient or a stem cell or donor lymphocyte infusion donor (not recorded which). It is not recorded whose cells these are; they may come from a transplant donor. Sequenced material: blood, either unsorted or a sorted T cell fraction (not recorded which). The chain recombines TRBV4-3 with TRBJ1-1, with a weak D call TRBD1 (6 bases). CDR3 loop: CASSQFTGASGYTEAFF. In nucleotides, the CDR3 is TGCGCCAGCAGCCAATTTACGGGGGCGTCCGGGTACACTGAAGCTTTCTTT.